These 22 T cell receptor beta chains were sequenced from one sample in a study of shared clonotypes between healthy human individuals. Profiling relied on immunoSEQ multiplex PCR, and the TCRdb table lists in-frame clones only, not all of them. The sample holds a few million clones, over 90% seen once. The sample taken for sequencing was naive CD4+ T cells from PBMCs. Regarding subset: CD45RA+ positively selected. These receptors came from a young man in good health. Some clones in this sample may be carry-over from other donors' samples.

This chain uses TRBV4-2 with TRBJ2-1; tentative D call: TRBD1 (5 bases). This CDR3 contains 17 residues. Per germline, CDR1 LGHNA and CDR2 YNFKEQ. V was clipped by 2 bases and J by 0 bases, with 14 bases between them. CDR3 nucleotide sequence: TGTGCCAGCAGCCAACATAAGGGGCTGAGCTCCTACAATGAGCAGTTCTTC. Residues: CASSQHKGLSSYNEQFF.

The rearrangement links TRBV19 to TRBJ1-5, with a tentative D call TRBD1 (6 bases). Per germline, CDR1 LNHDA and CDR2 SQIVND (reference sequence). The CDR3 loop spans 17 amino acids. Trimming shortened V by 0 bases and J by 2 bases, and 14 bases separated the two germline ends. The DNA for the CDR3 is TGTGCCAGTAGTATAGAGGGCAGGGGTAGAGGCAATCAGCCCCAGCATTTT. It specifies CASSIEGRGRGNQPQHF. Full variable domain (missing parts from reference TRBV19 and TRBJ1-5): DGGITQSPKYLFRKEGQNVTLSCEQNLNHDAMYWYRQDPGQGLRLIYYSQIVNDFQKGDIAEGYSVSREKKESFPLTVTSAQKNPTAFYLCASSIEGRGRGNQPQHFGDGTRLSIL.

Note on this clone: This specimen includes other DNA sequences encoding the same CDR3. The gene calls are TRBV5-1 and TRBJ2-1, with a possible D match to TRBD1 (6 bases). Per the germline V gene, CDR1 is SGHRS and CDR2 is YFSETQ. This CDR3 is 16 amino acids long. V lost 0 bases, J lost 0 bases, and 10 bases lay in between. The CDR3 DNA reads TGCGCCAGCAGCTTGGCAGGGGTTAGCTCCTACAATGAGCAGTTCTTC. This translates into CASSLAGVSSYNEQFF.

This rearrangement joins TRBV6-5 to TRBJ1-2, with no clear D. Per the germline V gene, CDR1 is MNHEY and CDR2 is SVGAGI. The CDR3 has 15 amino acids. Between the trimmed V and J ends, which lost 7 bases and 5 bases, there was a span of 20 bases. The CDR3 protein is CASNYRRDRTYGYTF. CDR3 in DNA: TGTGCCAGCAACTACCGCCGGGATAGGACTTATGGCTACACCTTC.

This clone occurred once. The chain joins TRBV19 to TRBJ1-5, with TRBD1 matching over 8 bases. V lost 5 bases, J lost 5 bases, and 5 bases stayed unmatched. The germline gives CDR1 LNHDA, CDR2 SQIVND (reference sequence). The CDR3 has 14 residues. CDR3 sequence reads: CASSLTGGYQPQHF. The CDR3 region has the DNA TGTGCCAGTAGTTTAACAGGGGGGTATCAGCCCCAGCATTTT.

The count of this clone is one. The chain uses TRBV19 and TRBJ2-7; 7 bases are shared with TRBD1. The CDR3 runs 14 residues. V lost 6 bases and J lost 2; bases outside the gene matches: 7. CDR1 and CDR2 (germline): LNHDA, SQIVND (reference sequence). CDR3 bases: TGTGCCAGTAGGGTCACAGGGGACCCCTACGAGCAGTACTTC. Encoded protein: CASRVTGDPYEQYF.

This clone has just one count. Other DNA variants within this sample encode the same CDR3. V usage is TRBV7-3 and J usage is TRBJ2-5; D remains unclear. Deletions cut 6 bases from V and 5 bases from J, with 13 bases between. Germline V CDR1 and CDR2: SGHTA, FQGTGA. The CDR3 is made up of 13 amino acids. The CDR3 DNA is TGTGCCAGCAGTCCCGGCGCGAGGGAGACCCAGTACTTC. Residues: CASSPGARETQYF. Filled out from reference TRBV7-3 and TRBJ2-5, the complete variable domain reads GAGVSQTPSNKVTEKGKYVELRCDPISGHTALYWYRQSLGQGPEFLIYFQGTGAADDSGLPNDRFFAVRPEGSVSTLKIQRTERGDSAVYLCASSPGARETQYFGPGTRLLVL.

DNA of the CDR3: TGTGCCAGCAGTGTTGAAGCGGGAGATAACGAGCAGTACTTC. Encoded protein: CASSVEAGDNEQYF. This chain uses TRBV6-4 with TRBJ2-7; 8 nucleotides line up with TRBD2. This CDR3 is 14 amino acids long. Germline lookup yields CDR1 MRHNA and CDR2 SNTAGT. The junction had 7 bases not matched to a gene; V was cut back by 4 bases and J by 5 bases.

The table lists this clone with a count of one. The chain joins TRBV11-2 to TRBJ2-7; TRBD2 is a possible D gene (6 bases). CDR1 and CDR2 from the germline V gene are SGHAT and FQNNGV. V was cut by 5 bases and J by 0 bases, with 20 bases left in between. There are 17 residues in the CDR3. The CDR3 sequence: CASSDELDRTISYEQYF. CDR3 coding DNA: TGTGCCAGCAGCGACGAACTTGACCGGACTATCTCCTACGAGCAGTACTTC.

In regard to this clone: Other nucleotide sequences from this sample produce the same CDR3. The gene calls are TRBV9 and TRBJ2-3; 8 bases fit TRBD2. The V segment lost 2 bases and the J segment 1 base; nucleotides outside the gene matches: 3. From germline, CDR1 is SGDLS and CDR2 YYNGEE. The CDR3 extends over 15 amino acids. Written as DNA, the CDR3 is TGTGCCAGCAGCGTTACTAGCGGAGGCACAGATACGCAGTATTTT. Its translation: CASSVTSGGTDTQYF. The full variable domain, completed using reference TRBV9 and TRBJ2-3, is DSGVTQTPKHLITATGQRVTLRCSPRSGDLSVYWYQQSLDQGLQFLIQYYNGEERAKGNILERFSAQQFPDLHSELNLSSLELGDSALYFCASSVTSGGTDTQYFGPGTRLTVL.

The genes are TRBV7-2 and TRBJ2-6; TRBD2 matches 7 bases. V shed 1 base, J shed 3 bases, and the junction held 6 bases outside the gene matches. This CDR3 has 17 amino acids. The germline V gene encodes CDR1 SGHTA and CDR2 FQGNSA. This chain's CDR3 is CASSLVGEGLGANVLTF. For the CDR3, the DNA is TGTGCCAGCAGCTTAGTAGGGGAGGGGCTTGGGGCCAACGTCCTGACTTTC.

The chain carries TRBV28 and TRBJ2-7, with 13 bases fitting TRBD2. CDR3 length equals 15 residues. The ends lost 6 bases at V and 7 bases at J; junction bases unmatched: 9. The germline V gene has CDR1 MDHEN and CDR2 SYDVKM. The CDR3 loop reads CASSPTSGRAREQYF. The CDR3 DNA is TGTGCCAGCAGCCCAACTAGCGGGAGGGCGAGGGAGCAGTACTTC.

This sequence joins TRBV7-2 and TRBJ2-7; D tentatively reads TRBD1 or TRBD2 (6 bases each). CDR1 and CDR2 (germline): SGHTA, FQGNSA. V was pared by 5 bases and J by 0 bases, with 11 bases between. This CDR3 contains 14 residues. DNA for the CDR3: TGTGCCAGCAGCGTCGGGGGCTTCTCCTACGAGCAGTACTTC. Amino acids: CASSVGGFSYEQYF.

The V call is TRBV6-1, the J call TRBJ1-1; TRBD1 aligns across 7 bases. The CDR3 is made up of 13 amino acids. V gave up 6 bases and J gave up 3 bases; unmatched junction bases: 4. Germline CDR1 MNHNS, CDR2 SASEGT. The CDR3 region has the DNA TGTGCCAGCAGAGAGGACAGGTACACTGAAGCTTTCTTT. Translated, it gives CASREDRYTEAFF.

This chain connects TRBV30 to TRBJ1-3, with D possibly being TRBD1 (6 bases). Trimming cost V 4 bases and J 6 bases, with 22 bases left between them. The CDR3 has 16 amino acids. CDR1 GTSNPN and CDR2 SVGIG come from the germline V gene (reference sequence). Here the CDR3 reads CAWTTRDTSLVNTIYF. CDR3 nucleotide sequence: TGTGCCTGGACGACGAGGGACACCAGTTTAGTAAACACCATATATTTT.

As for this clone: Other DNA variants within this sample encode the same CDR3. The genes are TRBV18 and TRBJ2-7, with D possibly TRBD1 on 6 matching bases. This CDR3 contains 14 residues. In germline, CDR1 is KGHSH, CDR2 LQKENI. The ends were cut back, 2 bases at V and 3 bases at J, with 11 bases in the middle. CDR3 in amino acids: CASSPGAGVYEQYF. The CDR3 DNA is TGTGCCAGCTCACCAGGGGCAGGGGTCTACGAGCAGTACTTC.

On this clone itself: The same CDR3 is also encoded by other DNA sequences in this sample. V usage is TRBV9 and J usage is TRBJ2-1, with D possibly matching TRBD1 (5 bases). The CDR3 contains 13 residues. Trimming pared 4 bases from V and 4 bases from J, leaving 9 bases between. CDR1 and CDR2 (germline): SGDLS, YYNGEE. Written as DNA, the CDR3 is TGTGCCAGCAGCCCTAGACAGTACAATGAGCAGTTCTTC. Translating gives CASSPRQYNEQFF.

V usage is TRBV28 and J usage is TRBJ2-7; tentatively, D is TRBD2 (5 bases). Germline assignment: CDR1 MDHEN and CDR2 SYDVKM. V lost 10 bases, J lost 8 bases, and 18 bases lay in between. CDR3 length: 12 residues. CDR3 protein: CAITSGVKQQYF. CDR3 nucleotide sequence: TGTGCCATCACATCCGGGGTGAAACAGCAGTACTTC.

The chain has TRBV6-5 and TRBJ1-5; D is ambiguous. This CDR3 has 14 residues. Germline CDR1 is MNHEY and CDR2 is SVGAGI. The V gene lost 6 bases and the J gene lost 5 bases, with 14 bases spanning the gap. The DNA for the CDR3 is TGTGCCAGCAGCAAGACTATGACTCATCAGCCCCAGCATTTT. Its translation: CASSKTMTHQPQHF.

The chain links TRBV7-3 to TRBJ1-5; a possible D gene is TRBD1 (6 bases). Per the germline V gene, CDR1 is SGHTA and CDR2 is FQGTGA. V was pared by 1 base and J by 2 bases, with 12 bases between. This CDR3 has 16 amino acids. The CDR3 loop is CASSLSTGKGNQPQHF. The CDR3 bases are TGTGCCAGCAGCTTAAGTACAGGGAAGGGCAATCAGCCCCAGCATTTT.

The CDR3 nucleotides read TGTGCCAGCAGCAAAGCAACAGCCAGAACTATGTACCAAGAGACCCAGTACTTC. Protein: CASSKATARTMYQETQYF. The V call is TRBV21-1, the J call TRBJ2-5. TRBV21-1 is classified as a pseudogene. The CDR3 covers 18 residues.

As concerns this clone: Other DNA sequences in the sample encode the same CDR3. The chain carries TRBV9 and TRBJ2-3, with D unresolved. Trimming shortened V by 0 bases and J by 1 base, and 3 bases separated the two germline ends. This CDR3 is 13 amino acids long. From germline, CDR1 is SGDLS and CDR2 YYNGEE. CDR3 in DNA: TGTGCCAGCAGCGTAGCTGGCACAGATACGCAGTATTTT. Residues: CASSVAGTDTQYF.